This T cell receptor (beta chain) is drawn from a study of shared clonotypes between healthy human individuals. Regarding the study as a whole: Generally, naive subsets (rather than memory subsets) showed larger estimated richness. The four-donor shared clonotypes exceeded non-shared clonotypes in generation probability, with non-shared ones scoring lower. A handful of donors showed sharing of about 4.8% of naive CD4 clonotypes.

J was trimmed by 5 bases and V by 3 bases; bases with no gene match: 3. This CDR3 is 13 amino acids long. Germline V gene lookup returns CDR1 ENHRY and CDR2 SYGVKD. Here immunoSEQ multiplex PCR was the method, and the copy in TCRdb shows in-frame clones only, minus some. The sample holds roughly 700,000 clones, less than 85% seen once. In regard to this clone: Its antigen is still unknown.

The source of this sequence is a woman aged 30 to 39 in good health. The chain has TRBV10-3 and TRBJ2-5; 7 bases align to TRBD1. The sequenced sample was memory CD4+ T cells sorted from blood. Sample subset: CD45RA-negative fraction. CDR3 coding DNA: TGTGCCATCAGTGACACACAGGGGGAGACCCAGTACTTC. The encoded protein is CAISDTQGETQYF.